These 12 T cell receptor beta chains were all obtained from the same sample, sequenced in a study of cytomegalovirus exposure and HLA in healthy donors. It was with 60 Vbeta and 13 Jbeta primers that the PCR ran. This table comes from immunoSEQ multiplex PCR, and its TCRdb copy is limited to in-frame clones, with some not included. Of about 150,000 clones in the sample, less than 90% are singletons; the top ten hold around 1.9%. Sequenced input: PBMCs. These receptors were collected from a man younger than 30 in good health and CMV-seronegative.

The V gene is TRBV28, the J gene TRBJ2-7, with 9 bases that match TRBD1. CDR1 and CDR2 from the germline V gene are MDHEN and SYDVKM. The CDR3 is made up of 15 amino acids. V trimming: 5 bases; J trimming: 4 bases; junction bases outside the gene matches: 9. The CDR3 reads CASSASGTGMYEQYF. The CDR3 DNA is TGTGCCAGCAGTGCCTCAGGGACAGGGATGTACGAGCAGTACTTC.

The genes are TRBV27 and TRBJ2-7; no clear D gene. V lost 3 bases and J 2 bases, leaving 11 bases between the germline ends. CDR1 is MNHEY, CDR2 SMNVEV, per germline (reference sequence). The CDR3 runs 14 residues. The CDR3 here is CASSFWQKPYEQYF. CDR3 coding DNA: TGTGCCAGCAGTTTTTGGCAGAAACCCTACGAGCAGTACTTC.

The J gene is TRBJ1-6, the V gene TRBV6-6, with 8 bases identical to TRBD1. Per the germline V gene, CDR1 is MNHNY and CDR2 is SVGAGI (reference sequence). The V segment lost 2 bases and the J segment 13 bases; nucleotides outside the gene matches: 4. This CDR3 region has 13 residues. In DNA, the CDR3 is TGTGCCAGCAGTTACCGGGACAGGCACCCCCTCCACTTT. This translates into CASSYRDRHPLHF.

CDR3 in amino acids: CASSPSGGEKRGETQYF. The CDR3 nucleotides are TGCGCCAGCAGCCCCTCAGGCGGCGAGAAAAGGGGAGAGACCCAGTACTTC. The chain uses TRBV10-1 and TRBJ2-5; possibly TRBD1 for D (5 bases). V lost 6 bases and J 4 bases, leaving 24 bases between the germline ends. CDR3 size: 17 residues. Looked up from germline, CDR1 is WNHNN and CDR2 is SYGVQD (reference sequence).

The CDR3 sequence: CASSSNKGTAPVWQYF. The CDR3, as DNA: TGTGCCAGCAGCTCCAACAAAGGGACAGCCCCTGTATGGCAGTACTTC. The chain uses TRBV7-9 and TRBJ2-7, with 7 bases matching TRBD1. Trimming cost V 4 bases and J 9 bases; bases outside gene matches: 18. The CDR3 consists of 16 residues. Germline CDR1 is SEHNR and CDR2 is FQNEAQ (reference sequence).

This sequence joins TRBV18 and TRBJ2-7; D gene uncertain. The CDR3 spans 13 residues. V lost 3 bases and J 0 bases, leaving 6 bases between the germline ends. The germline gives CDR1 KGHSH, CDR2 LQKENI. The CDR3 DNA reads as TGTGCCAGCTCACCCTCCAGCTCCTACGAGCAGTACTTC. It yields the protein CASSPSSSYEQYF.

The chain combines TRBV28 with TRBJ2-7; D call uncertain. The germline CDR1 and CDR2 sequences are MDHEN and SYDVKM. V lost 6 bases to trimming and J lost 3 bases, with 6 bases between them. This CDR3 has 11 residues. CDR3 in DNA: TGTGCCAGCAGCCAAATCTACGAGCAGTACTTC. Protein: CASSQIYEQYF.

The chain uses TRBV11-1 and TRBJ1-1; D unclear. Germline CDR1 SGHAT, CDR2 FQDESV (reference sequence). This CDR3 spans 11 amino acids. Trimming took off 2 bases at V and 11 bases at J, with 9 bases between the two ends. The CDR3 loop is CASSLPGEAFF. The CDR3 bases are TGTGCCAGCAGCTTACCCGGGGAGGCTTTCTTT.

This sequence joins TRBV5-8 and TRBJ2-2, with no clear D. Germline CDR1 reads SGHTS; CDR2 reads YDEGEE. The CDR3 runs 15 residues. V lost 4 bases, J lost 1 base, and 11 bases lay in between. CDR3 protein: CASSLLGVNTGELFF. The CDR3 bases are TGTGCCAGCAGCCTCCTGGGCGTGAACACCGGGGAGCTGTTTTTT. Complete variable domain (other parts from reference TRBV5-8 and TRBJ2-2): EAGVTQSPTHLIKTRGQQATLRCSPISGHTSVYWYQQALGLGLQFLLWYDEGEERNRGNFPPRFSGRQFPNYSSELNVNALELEDSALYLCASSLLGVNTGELFFGEGSRLTVL.

The rearrangement links TRBV2 to TRBJ2-5, with TRBD1 matching over 10 bases. The DNA end lines up better with TRBJ2-7; the J call may be wrong. Germline V lookup: CDR1 SNHLY, CDR2 FYNNEI. The CDR3 sequence is 17 residues long. The chain's CDR3 is CASRGDRGRPPSYEQYF. For the CDR3, the DNA is TGTGCCAGCCGCGGGGACAGGGGCCGACCCCCCTCCTACGAGCAGTACTTC.

V usage is TRBV28 and J usage is TRBJ2-5; unclear D gene. The J call could be wrong; TRBJ2-7 is a better fit for the DNA end. This CDR3 is built from 14 residues. Germline V gives CDR1 MDHEN, CDR2 SYDVKM. The CDR3 region has the DNA TGTGCCAGCACCCGTGGGCCGGCACCCTACGAGCAGTACTTC. Protein: CASTRGPAPYEQYF.

The table lists this clone with a few counts. J is TRBJ2-5 and V is TRBV11-2, with a tentative D call TRBD1 (6 bases). V lost 5 bases to trimming and J lost 5 bases, with 21 bases between them. From germline, CDR1 is SGHAT and CDR2 FQNNGV. CDR3 size: 16 residues. The chain's CDR3 is CASSPRWGRGHETQYF. The DNA of the CDR3 is TGTGCCAGCAGCCCCCGGTGGGGTCGGGGACACGAGACCCAGTACTTC.